This TCR beta chain was observed in a study of T cell responses to AZD1222 COVID-19 vaccine. Note on this clone: What it recognizes is unknown.

Profiled with immunoSEQ multiplex PCR; TCRdb holds only in-frame clones, not every one. Among 150,000 or so clones listed, around 86% were seen once. Findings of the study overall: Spike-specific TCR breadth rose after two AZD1222 doses, and depth rose as well. Spike was spanned by vaccine-associated CD4 TCRs, with dominance at 160-218 and 743-854. Samples come after the peak T cell response, not at day 14.

CDR1 is SGDLS, CDR2 YYNGEE, per germline. The CDR3 runs 14 residues. Deletions cut 0 bases from V and 4 bases from J, with 8 bases between. Sequenced material: peripheral blood, taken on day 0 of MenACWY control vaccination. This chain uses TRBV9 with TRBJ1-3; D is undetermined. This TCR was recovered from an adult in good health. This CDR3 is CASSVEPQGNTIYF. Here the CDR3 DNA reads TGTGCCAGCAGCGTAGAACCCCAGGGAAACACCATATATTTT.